The 21 T cell receptor beta chains below were found in one sample sequenced in a study of blood T cell repertoires in COVID-19. The repertoire was sequenced with immunoSEQ multiplex PCR; TCRdb's copy has only in-frame clones and lacks some. The top ten hold 0.8% to 0.9% of the sample, which has some 400,000 clones, roughly 90% seen once. Sample: PBMCs or T cells enriched from blood (not recorded which). These receptors all stem from a woman aged 40 to 49 who had been exposed to COVID-19.

The V and J genes are TRBV2 and TRBJ1-2; 11 nucleotides align to TRBD1. Germline lookup yields CDR1 SNHLY and CDR2 FYNNEI. V lost 6 bases, J lost 3 bases, and 9 bases stayed unmatched. This CDR3 is built from 16 residues. CDR3 sequence: CASRDTGTGGDYGYTF. In DNA, the CDR3 is TGTGCCAGCAGGGATACCGGGACAGGGGGAGACTATGGCTACACCTTC.

This clone was seen once. Here the CDR3 DNA reads TGTGCCAGCAGCGCCTTCCAAGGGGTGGGCACTGAAGCTTTCTTT. Its translation: CASSAFQGVGTEAFF. The chain couples TRBV11-2 to TRBJ1-1; a weak D match, TRBD1 (5 bases). This CDR3 has 15 residues. Between the trimmed V and J ends, which lost 5 bases and 4 bases, there was a span of 17 bases. Germline V gene sequence: CDR1 SGHAT, CDR2 FQNNGV.

The count of this clone is one. The chain couples TRBV10-3 to TRBJ1-1; D is perhaps TRBD1 (5 bases). CDR1 is ENHRY and CDR2 is SYGVKD in the germline V gene. The germline V and J ends were trimmed by 0 bases and 0 bases, with 8 bases remaining between them. This CDR3 contains 15 residues. The CDR3 here is CAISESGGVNTEAFF. The DNA for the CDR3 is TGTGCCATCAGTGAGTCGGGGGGTGTGAACACTGAAGCTTTCTTT.

V usage is TRBV10-1 and J usage is TRBJ1-1; D uncertain. V was clipped by 2 bases and J by 7 bases, with 8 bases between them. Germline V lookup: CDR1 WNHNN, CDR2 SYGVQD (reference sequence). This CDR3 contains 12 residues. In DNA form, the CDR3 reads TGCGCCAGCAGTGAGCCGGGGATTGAAGCTTTCTTT. It is translated as CASSEPGIEAFF.

CDR3 sequence reads: CASSLGQGSYNSPLHF. The CDR3 nucleotides are TGTGCCAGCAGCTTGGGACAGGGTTCCTATAATTCACCCCTCCACTTT. The rearrangement joins TRBV5-4 to TRBJ1-6; 7 bases align to TRBD1. Germline assignment: CDR1 SGHNT and CDR2 YYREEE (reference sequence). The CDR3 is made up of 16 amino acids. Trimming at V came to 0 bases and at J to 1 base, leaving 1 base not matched to a gene.

A few counts support this clone. Different DNA sequences within this sample yield the same CDR3. This chain connects TRBV3-1 (or the pseudogene TRBV3-2) to TRBJ2-1, with TRBD2 matching over 13 bases. Trimming cost V 4 bases and J 4 bases; bases outside gene matches: 1. Germline V gene data show CDR1 as LGHDT and CDR2 as YNNKEL (reference sequence). The CDR3 is 15 residues long. The CDR3 DNA follows: TGTGCCAGCAGCCCGGGACTAGCGGGGTACAATGAGCAGTTCTTC. Translation: CASSPGLAGYNEQFF.

This clone appeared once. V and J are TRBV7-9 and TRBJ1-1; 10 bases align to TRBD1. Germline loops: CDR1 SEHNR, CDR2 FQNEAQ (reference sequence). This CDR3 is 13 amino acids long. The V gene end was trimmed by 5 bases and the J gene end by 7 bases; junction bases not matched to a gene: 4. This CDR3 is CASSGTGAGEAFF. The DNA for the CDR3 is TGTGCCAGCAGCGGGACAGGGGCCGGTGAAGCTTTCTTT.

The chain combines TRBV5-4 with TRBJ2-5; 10 nucleotides agree with TRBD2. The CDR3 has 16 amino acids. The trim removed 4 bases at V and 3 bases at J, leaving 9 bases unmatched. Germline loops: CDR1 SGHNT, CDR2 YYREEE (reference sequence). CDR3 in amino acids: CASSNGLAVNKETQYF. CDR3 in DNA: TGTGCCAGCAGCAACGGACTAGCGGTAAACAAAGAGACCCAGTACTTC.

The CDR3 DNA sequence: TGTGCCAGCAGAAGTCAAGGACAGGGATATCAGCCCCAGCATTTT. This sequence encodes CASRSQGQGYQPQHF. The chain joins TRBV2 to TRBJ1-5; the match to TRBD1 covers 8 bases. The germline CDR1 and CDR2 sequences are SNHLY and FYNNEI. The V and J ends lost 6 bases and 5 bases, in that order; junction bases with no gene match: 9. The CDR3 loop spans 15 amino acids.

The chain uses TRBV7-9 and TRBJ1-1, with 7 nucleotides matching TRBD1. Germline CDR1 SEHNR, CDR2 FQNEAQ (reference sequence). The CDR3 runs to 14 residues. The trim removed 5 bases at V and 3 bases at J, leaving 6 bases unmatched. The CDR3 bases are TGTGCCAGCAGCCAACCCGGGACAGACACTGAAGCTTTCTTT. This codes for CASSQPGTDTEAFF.

This clone was seen only once. The chain recombines TRBV2 with TRBJ1-1, with 10 nucleotides matching TRBD1. The germline gives CDR1 SNHLY, CDR2 FYNNEI. Trimming at V came to 6 bases and at J to 4 bases, leaving 11 bases not matched to a gene. The CDR3 sequence is 16 residues long. CDR3 in DNA: TGTGCCAGCAGACGACAGGGGGCGCGAGGGACCACTGAAGCTTTCTTT. Translated, it gives CASRRQGARGTTEAFF. Supplemented by reference TRBV2 and TRBJ1-1, the full variable domain reads EPEVTQTPSHQVTQMGQEVILRCVPISNHLYFYWYRQILGQKVEFLVSFYNNEISEKSEIFDDQFSVERPDGSNFTLKIRSTKLEDSAMYFCASRRQGARGTTEAFFGQGTRLTVV.

V usage is TRBV29-1 and J usage is TRBJ2-7; 8 nucleotides agree with TRBD1. This CDR3 has 14 residues. J was trimmed by 3 bases and V by 7 bases; bases with no gene match: 11. Germline CDR1 SQVTM, CDR2 ANQGSEA. DNA of the CDR3: TGCAGCGCCCTCAGCCGAGACAGGGGCTACGAGCAGTACTTC. Translating it yields CSALSRDRGYEQYF.

The chain has TRBV19 and TRBJ1-2; D uncertain. The length of the CDR3 is 13 residues. The germline V gene encodes CDR1 LNHDA and CDR2 SQIVND (reference sequence). Trimming stripped 1 base from V and 4 bases from J, with 7 bases between. The CDR3 protein is CASSIGGTYGYTF. CDR3 DNA sequence: TGTGCCAGTAGTATAGGCGGAACCTATGGCTACACCTTC.

This sequence joins TRBV19 and TRBJ1-1; a possible D gene is TRBD1 (5 bases). Trimming shortened V by 3 bases and J by 5 bases, and 19 bases separated the two germline ends. Germline V gene lookup returns CDR1 LNHDA and CDR2 SQIVND (reference sequence). The CDR3 loop spans 16 amino acids. This CDR3 is CASSMMGGIEGTEAFF. The CDR3 nucleotides read TGTGCCAGTAGTATGATGGGGGGAATTGAAGGTACTGAAGCTTTCTTT.

The chain is built from TRBV25-1 and TRBJ2-3; TRBD1 matches at 8 bases. Germline V gene data show CDR1 as MGHDK and CDR2 as SYGVNS. J lost 4 bases, V lost 3 bases, and 9 bases had no gene match. CDR3 length: 16 amino acids. The CDR3 loop is CASSDLGRGRPDTQYF. In DNA, the CDR3 is TGTGCCAGCAGTGACCTAGGCAGGGGGCGCCCAGATACGCAGTATTTT.

The rearrangement links TRBV5-5 to TRBJ1-1, with 7 bases fitting TRBD1. Germline V lookup: CDR1 SGHKS, CDR2 YYEKEE (reference sequence). CDR3 length equals 18 residues. Losses at the gene ends were 3 bases for V and 0 bases for J; bases not matched to a gene: 14. The chain's CDR3 is CASSWTRGQLIMNTEAFF. Here the CDR3 DNA reads TGTGCCAGCAGCTGGACTCGGGGACAGCTGATCATGAACACTGAAGCTTTCTTT.

The J gene is TRBJ2-7, the V gene TRBV7-3, with 11 bases aligning to TRBD2. The germline gives CDR1 SGHTA, CDR2 FQGTGA. V dropped 1 base and J dropped 5; count of bases not matched to a gene: 4. This CDR3 region has 15 residues. The DNA for the CDR3 is TGTGCCAGCAGCTTAATAGCGGGAGGGGTCCACGAGCAGTACTTC. Translation gives CASSLIAGGVHEQYF.

V gene TRBV30 combines with J gene TRBJ2-3; the D gene is possibly TRBD1 (5 bases). The CDR3 has 14 residues. Germline loops: CDR1 GTSNPN, CDR2 SVGIG (reference sequence). Trimming shortened V by 3 bases and J by 7 bases, and 17 bases separated the two germline ends. The CDR3 region has the DNA TGTGCCTGGAGGACAGCAAGCACCCCTAATACGCAGTATTTT. It translates to CAWRTASTPNTQYF.

The chain links TRBV5-1 to TRBJ2-3; 11 bases line up with TRBD1. V lost 5 bases to trimming and J lost 3 bases; unmatched junction nucleotides: 11. Looked up from germline, CDR1 is SGHRS and CDR2 is YFSETQ. The CDR3 runs 17 residues. Here the CDR3 reads CASRMLAGTGGTDTQYF. CDR3 bases: TGCGCCAGCAGAATGTTGGCCGGGACAGGGGGAACAGATACGCAGTATTTT.

In the case of this clone: Different DNA sequences within this sample yield the same CDR3. The gene calls are TRBV19 and TRBJ1-5; D ambiguous. The V and J ends lost 9 bases and 0 bases respectively, with 15 bases between them. The CDR3 runs 15 residues. Germline V gene data show CDR1 as LNHDA and CDR2 as SQIVND (reference sequence). The CDR3 DNA sequence: TGTGCCAGCACCCGACAAGGAATTAGCAATCAGCCCCAGCATTTT. Encoded protein: CASTRQGISNQPQHF.

This chain connects TRBV20-1 to TRBJ2-2; tentative D call: TRBD1 (5 bases). V was cut by 3 bases and J by 3 bases, with 8 bases left in between. This CDR3 comprises 13 residues. CDR1 is DFQATT and CDR2 is SNEGSKA in the germline V gene (reference sequence). The CDR3 loop reads CSASRQHTGELFF. CDR3 nucleotides: TGCAGTGCTAGTAGACAGCACACCGGGGAGCTGTTTTTT.